This TCR beta chain appears in the sequencing data of a study of cytomegalovirus exposure and HLA in healthy donors. PCR primers comprised 60 Vbeta and 13 Jbeta primers. This table comes from immunoSEQ multiplex PCR, and its TCRdb copy is limited to in-frame clones, with some not included. The sample records approximately 76,000 clones, around 80% being singletons. Germline loops: CDR1 MNHNS, CDR2 SASEGT. J lost 5 bases, V lost 4 bases, and 14 bases had no gene match. The CDR3 is made up of 17 amino acids. The V and J genes are TRBV6-1 and TRBJ2-5; 9 bases align to TRBD2. The sequence came from a man in his thirties or forties in good health and CMV-seronegative. What was sequenced was PBMCs. The CDR3 nucleotides are TGTGCCAGCAGTGCCGGACGGCGGTTAGCGGGGGATGAGACCCAGTACTTC. Its translation: CASSAGRRLAGDETQYF.